This T cell receptor beta chain is drawn from a study of blood T cell repertoires in COVID-19. As for the study in general: In each case, the material was cDNA or gDNA derived from T cells, B-cell-depleted T cells, or PBMCs.

Original analysis: Estimation of nucleated cell counts relied on the amplification of reference gene primers. Clones were sequenced by immunoSEQ multiplex PCR, and TCRdb holds only the in-frame ones, with some missing. V and J calls and clone size are copied from that table; D and trimming were computed from the DNA. The sample lists roughly 70,000 clones; roughly 90% were seen once. The germline gives CDR1 SQVTM, CDR2 ANQGSEA. The CDR3 extends over 8 amino acids. As for this clone: The junction does not match germline at one end; this may be a read error.

This TCR was recovered from a man between 65 and 85 years old with acute or convalescent COVID-19. Sequencing was carried out using peripheral blood. This chain connects TRBV29-1 to TRBJ1-2; D might be TRBD1 (6 bases). This chain's CDR3 is CSVDSTGF. Here the CDR3 DNA reads TGCAGCGTTGACTCGACAGGCTTC.